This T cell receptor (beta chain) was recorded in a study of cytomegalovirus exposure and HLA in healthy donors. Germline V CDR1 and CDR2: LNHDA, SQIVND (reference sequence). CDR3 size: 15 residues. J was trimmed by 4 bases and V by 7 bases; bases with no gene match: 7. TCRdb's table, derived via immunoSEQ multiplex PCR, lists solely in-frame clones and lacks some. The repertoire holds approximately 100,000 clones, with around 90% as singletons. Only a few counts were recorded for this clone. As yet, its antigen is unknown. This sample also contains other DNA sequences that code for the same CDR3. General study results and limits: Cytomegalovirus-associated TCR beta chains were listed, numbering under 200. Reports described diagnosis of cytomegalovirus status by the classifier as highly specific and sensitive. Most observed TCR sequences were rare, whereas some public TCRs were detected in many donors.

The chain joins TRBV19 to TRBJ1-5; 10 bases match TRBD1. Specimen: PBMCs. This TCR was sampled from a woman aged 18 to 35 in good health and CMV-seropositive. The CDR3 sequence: CASISDRGSNQPQHF. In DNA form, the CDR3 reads TGTGCCAGTATATCGGACAGGGGGTCGAATCAGCCCCAGCATTTT.